Shown below are 20 T cell receptor beta chains from a single sample sequenced in a study of T cells expressing NK-cell markers. TCRdb re-called the 5' RACE reads and shows each CDR3 protein once, DNA omitted. The listing records 400,000 to 450,000 distinct CDR3 sequences. What was sequenced was blood T cells: a sorted CD56 or NKG2C T cell subset, CD4+ or CD8+ T cells, or bulk PBMC T cells (not recorded which). The source is a woman between 18 and 69 years old in good health.

The chain carries TRBV3-1 and TRBJ2-5. Germline assignment: CDR1 LGHDT and CDR2 YNNKEL (reference sequence). The CDR3 covers 14 residues. The CDR3 region is CASSQSRRPETQYF.

The V and J genes are TRBV11-2 and TRBJ2-1; TCRdb lists TRBD2, though no DNA is available to test this call. The CDR3 is 16 residues long. Germline V CDR1 and CDR2: SGHAT, FQNNGV. The CDR3 spells CASSYPGLAVRYEQFF.

This sequence joins TRBV18 and TRBJ2-7; without DNA, the TCRdb call of TRBD1 cannot be checked. CDR3 size: 16 residues. Germline lookup yields CDR1 KGHSH and CDR2 LQKENI. The CDR3 region is CASSPPDGQGGLVQYF. Based on the CDR3 plus reference TRBV18 and TRBJ2-7, the full variable domain is NAGVMQNPRHLVRRRGQEARLRCSPMKGHSHVYWYRQLPEEGLKFMVYLQKENIIDESGMPKERFSAEFPKEGPSILRIQQVVRGDSAAYFCASSPPDGQGGLVQYFGPGTRLTVT.

This chain links TRBV4-3 with TRBJ2-3. CDR1 is LGHNA and CDR2 is YSLEER in the germline V gene. This CDR3 comprises 13 residues. CDR3 sequence: CASSPITGNTQYF.

CDR3 protein: CASSILGVNTGELFF. The chain recombines TRBV19 with TRBJ2-2. CDR1 LNHDA and CDR2 SQIVND come from the germline V gene (reference sequence). The CDR3 has 15 residues.

This chain uses TRBV9 with TRBJ1-4; the TCRdb D gene call, TRBD1, has no DNA to confirm it. This CDR3 is 15 amino acids long. Germline values: CDR1 SGDLS, CDR2 YYNGEE. CDR3 protein: CASSVSGQGFEKLFF.

The chain has TRBV12-3 or TRBV12-4 and TRBJ2-5; TCRdb selects TRBD2, and the lack of DNA leaves this call unchecked. The CDR3 extends over 15 amino acids. This CDR3 reads CASSLYGLGGETQYF.

This chain links TRBV11-3 with TRBJ2-1; without DNA, the TCRdb call of TRBD2 cannot be checked. CDR3 length equals 15 residues. Germline V gene sequence: CDR1 SGHNT, CDR2 YENEEA. CDR3: CASSLGTTGNNEQFF.

The chain combines TRBV20-1 with TRBJ2-3; the TCRdb call, TRBD1, lacks DNA for checking. In germline, CDR1 is DFQATT, CDR2 SNEGSKA (reference sequence). There are 13 residues in the CDR3. The CDR3 loop is CSAPHRLTDTQYF.

The V gene is TRBV20-1, the J gene TRBJ2-7; TCRdb returns TRBD2, unconfirmable since there is no DNA. The germline V gene has CDR1 DFQATT and CDR2 SNEGSKA (reference sequence). There are 13 residues in the CDR3. CDR3 region: CSAQDPRGDEQYF.

The chain is built from TRBV9 and TRBJ2-7; TCRdb's assignment of TRBD1 cannot be checked, as there is no DNA. The CDR3 totals 13 residues. Germline V lookup: CDR1 SGDLS, CDR2 YYNGEE. CDR3 sequence reads: CASSVDRFSEQYF.

The chain recombines TRBV29-1 with TRBJ2-3; TCRdb indicates TRBD2, and absent DNA this call remains unverified. CDR1 and CDR2 from the germline V gene are SQVTM and ANQGSEA. The CDR3 sequence is 15 residues long. The CDR3 region is CSVKGTSGDGDTQYF.

This rearrangement joins TRBV21-1 to TRBJ2-7; lacking DNA, the TRBD2 call made by TCRdb goes unchecked. TRBV21-1 is a known pseudogene. The CDR3 loop spans 13 amino acids. CDR3 protein: CASSHGRGYEQYF.

This sequence joins TRBV4-2 and TRBJ2-5. Germline CDR1 LGHNA, CDR2 YNFKEQ. The CDR3 is made up of 13 amino acids. The CDR3 sequence is CASSQYNQETQYF.

The chain has TRBV4-3 and TRBJ2-5; TCRdb's D call of TRBD2 is untestable without DNA. The CDR3 is made up of 15 amino acids. Germline assignment: CDR1 LGHNA and CDR2 YSLEER. The CDR3 sequence: CASSQEEGGMETQYF.

V usage is TRBV12-3 or TRBV12-4 and J usage is TRBJ1-5. The CDR3 runs 14 residues. CDR3 protein: CASREGLMDQPQHF.

The chain carries TRBV6-1 and TRBJ2-7. This CDR3 has 15 residues. CDR1 and CDR2 from the germline V gene are MNHNS and SASEGT. CDR3: CASSEAAANAYEQYF.

This chain joins TRBV4-3 and TRBJ1-4; no DNA is available, so the TRBD1 call from TCRdb remains unchecked. CDR3 length: 16 amino acids. The germline gives CDR1 LGHNA, CDR2 YSLEER. CDR3 sequence reads: CASSQDLTALNEKLFF.

The chain joins TRBV12-3 or TRBV12-4 to TRBJ2-2. This CDR3 has 11 amino acids. Here the CDR3 reads CASSGLRELFF.

The rearrangement links TRBV14 to TRBJ2-1; TCRdb outputs TRBD1, but without DNA this stays unchecked. This CDR3 spans 17 amino acids. The V gene's germline CDR1 is SGHDN and CDR2 FVKESK. CDR3 sequence: CASSQDVGPLSYNEQFF.